This TCR beta chain is from a study of control samples from healthy donors and cancer patients. Clones were sequenced by immunoSEQ multiplex PCR, and TCRdb holds only the in-frame ones, with some missing. Among 100,000 to 150,000 clones, about 87% were seen once, and the ten largest hold roughly 3%. CDR1 and CDR2 (germline): MNHEY, SVGAGI. V was pared by 0 bases and J by 1 base, with 9 bases between. This CDR3 region has 15 residues. This clone has a single count. This sequence originates from a man in his 60s in good health. Sequenced sample: blood. The chain employs TRBV6-5 and TRBJ1-1; the D is unclear. Written as DNA, the CDR3 is TGTGCCAGCAGTTACTCGAGGGCGGGGAACACTGAAGCTTTCTTT. It translates to CASSYSRAGNTEAFF.